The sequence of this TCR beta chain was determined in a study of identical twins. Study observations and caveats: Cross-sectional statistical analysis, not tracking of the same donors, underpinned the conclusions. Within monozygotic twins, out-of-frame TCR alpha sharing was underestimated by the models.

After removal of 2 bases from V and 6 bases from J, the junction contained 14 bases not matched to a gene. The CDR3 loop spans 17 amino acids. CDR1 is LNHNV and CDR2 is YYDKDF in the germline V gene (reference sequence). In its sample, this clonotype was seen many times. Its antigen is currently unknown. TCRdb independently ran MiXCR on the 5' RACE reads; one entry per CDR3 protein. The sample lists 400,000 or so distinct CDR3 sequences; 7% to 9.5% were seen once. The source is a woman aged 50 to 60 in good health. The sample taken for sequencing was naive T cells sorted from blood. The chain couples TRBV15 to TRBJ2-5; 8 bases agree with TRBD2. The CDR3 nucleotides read TGTGCCACCAGCAGACCTAGGGCGAGCGGGAGAACACAGACCCAGTACTTC. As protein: CATSRPRASGRTQTQYF.